Listed below are T cell receptor beta chains from one sample, sequenced in a study of tumor-infiltrating lymphocytes in localized non-small cell lung cancer. TCRdb's table, derived via immunoSEQ multiplex PCR, lists solely in-frame clones and lacks some. The sample consists of 11,000 to 15,000 clones, roughly 76% of them appearing once. Sequenced input: lung tumor tissue. The receptors stem from a human donor with non-small cell lung cancer. Each CDR3 is given with its conserved first and last residue. The D gene is left open where the match is weak. Only part of the rows carry a size: once, few, many, or a class if the clone is expanded.

abundance	j_gene	v_gene	d_gene	CDR3aa	CDR3nt
-	TRBJ2-1	TRBV19	TRBD2	CASKNSGTSSYNEQFF	TGTGCCAGTAAGAATAGCGGGACCTCTTCCTACAATGAGCAGTTCTTC
-	TRBJ2-1	TRBV19	TRBD2	CASSAIGLAGGPHNEQFF	TGTGCCAGTAGCGCTATCGGGCTAGCGGGAGGGCCTCACAATGAGCAGTTCTTC
-	TRBJ2-7	TRBV9	TRBD1	CASSARDSTYEQYF	TGTGCCAGCAGCGCCCGGGACAGTACCTACGAGCAGTACTTC
once	TRBJ2-3	TRBV5-6	TRBD1	CATSTGGRIDTQYF	TGTGCCACCTCTACAGGGGGCCGTATAGATACGCAGTATTTT
-	TRBJ2-3	TRBV11-3	-	CASSLGTAGDTQYF	TGTGCCAGCAGCTTAGGGACGGCGGGAGATACGCAGTATTTT
-	TRBJ2-7	TRBV18	-	CASSTGYEQYF	TGTGCCAGCTCCACGGGCTACGAGCAGTACTTC
-	TRBJ2-1	TRBV5-4	TRBD2	CASSSRTSGMSDEQFF	TGTGCCAGCAGCTCAAGGACTAGCGGGATGAGCGATGAGCAGTTCTTC
-	TRBJ1-1	TRBV7-2	-	CASSKQGFGAFF	TGTGCCAGCAGCAAACAGGGATTTGGTGCTTTCTTT
-	TRBJ2-5	TRBV9	-	CASSVRGAETQYF	TGTGCCAGCAGCGTACGAGGGGCAGAGACCCAGTACTTC
-	TRBJ2-7	TRBV29-1	-	CSVRVKEHHEQYF	TGCAGCGTCAGGGTAAAGGAGCATCACGAGCAGTACTTC
-	TRBJ2-7	TRBV11-2	-	CASSPGYEQYF	TGTGCCAGCAGCCCCGGATACGAGCAGTACTTC
-	TRBJ1-1	TRBV27	-	CASSFQGMNTEAFF	TGTGCCAGCAGCTTCCAGGGGATGAACACTGAAGCTTTCTTT
-	TRBJ2-7	TRBV27	-	CASSLSGLGSYEQYF	TGTGCCAGCAGTTTATCTGGGCTAGGCTCCTACGAGCAGTACTTC
-	TRBJ2-3	TRBV6-5	-	CASKPGPDTQYF	TGTGCCAGCAAGCCGGGACCAGATACGCAGTATTTT
-	TRBJ1-1	TRBV7-2	-	CASSSDWGFTEAFF	TGTGCCAGCAGCTCCGATTGGGGGTTCACTGAAGCTTTCTTT
-	TRBJ2-1	TRBV7-8	-	CASSGWDANNEQFF	TGTGCCAGCAGCGGGTGGGATGCCAACAATGAGCAGTTCTTC
-	TRBJ2-3	TRBV6-4	TRBD2	CASSGGITSDTDTQYF	TGTGCCAGCAGTGGGGGGATTACTAGCGACACAGATACGCAGTATTTT
-	TRBJ1-2	TRBV7-2	TRBD1	CASSLDLTGRNGYTF	TGTGCCAGCAGCTTAGACCTGACAGGGCGAAATGGCTACACCTTC
-	TRBJ2-5	TRBV15	-	CATSRDQGVETQYF	TGTGCCACCAGCAGAGATCAAGGGGTGGAGACCCAGTACTTC
once	TRBJ2-1	TRBV4-1	-	CASSQETTGKYNEQFF	TGCGCCAGCAGCCAAGAGACCACGGGGAAGTACAATGAGCAGTTCTTC
-	TRBJ2-7	TRBV30	-	CAWIAGVEQYF	TGTGCCTGGATTGCAGGGGTCGAGCAGTACTTC
-	TRBJ2-1	TRBV13	-	CASSPVGLHNEQFF	TGTGCCAGCAGCCCGGTGGGCCTTCACAATGAGCAGTTCTTC
-	TRBJ2-7	TRBV19	-	CASSHRPYEQYF	TGTGCCAGTAGTCATAGACCGTACGAGCAGTACTTC
-	TRBJ2-7	TRBV25-1	TRBD1	CASREDRALGYEQYF	TGTGCCAGCAGGGAGGACAGGGCCCTTGGGTACGAGCAGTACTTC
-	TRBJ2-7	TRBV7-7	TRBD1	CASSLRQGANYEQYF	TGTGCCAGCAGCCTCAGACAGGGGGCCAACTACGAGCAGTACTTC
-	TRBJ2-7	TRBV6-1	TRBD1	CASSADRGRYEQYF	TGTGCCAGCAGTGCGGACAGGGGGCGCTACGAGCAGTACTTC